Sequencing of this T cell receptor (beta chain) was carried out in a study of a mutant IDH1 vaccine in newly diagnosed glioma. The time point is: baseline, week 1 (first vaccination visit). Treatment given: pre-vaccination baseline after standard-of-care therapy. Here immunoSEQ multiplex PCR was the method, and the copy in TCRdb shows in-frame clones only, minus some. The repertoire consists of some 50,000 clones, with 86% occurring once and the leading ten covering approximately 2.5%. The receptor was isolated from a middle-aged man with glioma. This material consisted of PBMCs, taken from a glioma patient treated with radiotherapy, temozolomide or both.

The CDR3 loop reads CASVTGAGSYTF. The CDR3 region has the DNA TGTGCCAGCGTTACCGGGGCAGGGAGCTACACCTTC. V usage is TRBV6-5 and J usage is TRBJ1-2; a possible D gene is TRBD1 (5 bases). V was shortened by 8 bases and J by 9 bases, with 16 bases between the two germline ends. Germline-derived CDR1 and CDR2 are MNHEY and SVGAGI. The CDR3 has 12 amino acids.